This is a list of T cell receptor beta chains from one sample in a study of cytomegalovirus exposure and HLA in healthy donors. Data came from immunoSEQ multiplex PCR; TCRdb stores just in-frame clones and leaves some out. The table includes under 250,000 clones, less than 90% detected once. What was sequenced was PBMCs. These receptors were taken from a woman between 18 and 29 years old in good health and CMV-seronegative. The CDR3 runs from the conserved cysteine through the conserved F or W. The D gene is left open where the match is weak.

TRBV10-1	TRBJ2-1	.	CASSDASPGKAQFF
TRBV29-1	TRBJ1-2	.	CSVEGGRDYGYTF
TRBV27	TRBJ2-7	TRBD1	CASSLVRDRAHEQYF
TRBV10-3	TRBJ2-3	TRBD2	CAIRSSGGPDTQYF
TRBV9	TRBJ2-3	.	CASSVQGSTDTQYF
TRBV5-1	TRBJ1-2	.	CASSLGATYGYTF
TRBV6-1	TRBJ1-5	.	CASSRQELDQPQHF
TRBV6-5	TRBJ2-2	.	CASSPDTFTGELFF
TRBV12-5	TRBJ1-5	TRBD1	CASGLAQGIRNQPQHF
TRBV10-1	TRBJ2-7	.	CASSLGTAYEQYF
TRBV11-2	TRBJ2-5	.	CASSRAPGGPGETQYF
TRBV18	TRBJ1-5	TRBD1	CASSPGQKNQPQHF
TRBV7-6	TRBJ1-6	.	CASSIRDGYNSPLHF
TRBV30	TRBJ1-1	.	CAWSSPGLVNTEAFF
TRBV4-1	TRBJ1-3	.	CASSQDPFRGGNTIYF
TRBV30	TRBJ1-4	.	CAWSAGSQVGEKLFF
TRBV5-1	TRBJ2-7	.	CASSPSPTAYEQYF
TRBV6-4	TRBJ2-7	TRBD2	CASTILTSGEPYEQYF
TRBV18	TRBJ1-1	.	CASSPPARALSTEAFF
TRBV6-5	TRBJ2-5	TRBD2	CASSYLTSGGSRAQYF
TRBV28	TRBJ2-7	TRBD2	CASSPRLAVYEQYF
TRBV10-3	TRBJ1-4	.	CAISERAGPGEKLFF
TRBV2	TRBJ2-3	.	CASSEGFDTQYF
TRBV5-1	TRBJ2-1	TRBD1	CASSPGQVVNEQFF
TRBV6-5	TRBJ1-1	.	CASSEGRVSEAFF
TRBV5-1	TRBJ2-1	.	CASSLLIGGNEQFF
TRBV27	TRBJ2-1	TRBD1	CASSLTSGGFLSNEQFF
TRBV27	TRBJ2-1	TRBD2	CASRKRGEFNEQFF
TRBV2	TRBJ2-7	TRBD1	CASSDLGGANVNEQYF
TRBV10-3	TRBJ2-1	.	CAISESVDEQFF
TRBV5-1	TRBJ2-7	TRBD1	CASSRDRGTLEQYF